This T cell receptor beta chain was identified in a study of T cell responses to AZD1222 COVID-19 vaccine. Notes on the study in general: Clonal diversity was possibly underestimated, and white British individuals and females predominated among donors.

For this clone: Its antigen is undetermined.

CDR1 is LGHNA and CDR2 is YSLEER in the germline V gene. CDR3 size: 17 residues. The V segment lost 3 bases and the J segment 5 bases; nucleotides outside the gene matches: 12. Measured with immunoSEQ multiplex PCR; TCRdb has only the in-frame clones, and not every one. This sample yields 68,000 or so clones, of which about 80% are seen a single time; 9% to 13% belongs to the top ten. The source material was peripheral blood, sampled on day 0 of AZD1222 vaccination. The receptor comes from an adult in good health. The chain links TRBV4-3 to TRBJ1-2; TRBD1 matches 10 bases. CDR3 DNA: TGCGCCAGCAGCCACTCTCCCGGGACAGGGGCGGGGTATGGCTACACCTTC. This translates into CASSHSPGTGAGYGYTF.